The 21 T cell receptor beta chains in this list originate from one sample, sequenced in a study of T cells in tuberculosis (dated by TCRdb to the late 2010s). Library preparation employed the immunoSEQ multiplex PCR assay. Not all clones reach the TCRdb copy of this immuneACCESS table, which keeps in-frame sequences only. Checked studies attribute under half of the gap to unresolved V genes and leave the rest unexplained. This sample holds about 29,000 clones; around 90% were observed only once. 5.5% to 7.5% of the sample lies in the top ten. The sample consisted of PBMCs. The source of these receptors is a donor between 10 and 29 years old with latent tuberculosis or without tuberculosis infection.

This clone was observed once. The rearrangement uses TRBV2 and TRBJ2-7, with D tentatively TRBD1 (6 bases). This CDR3 is 15 amino acids long. Deletions cut 6 bases from V and 6 bases from J, with 21 bases between. Germline loops: CDR1 SNHLY, CDR2 FYNNEI. CDR3 residues: CASRANRVPFAEQYF. The CDR3 nucleotides are TGTGCCAGCAGGGCAAACAGGGTCCCTTTTGCCGAGCAGTACTTC.

This sequence joins TRBV5-4 and TRBJ1-1, with no clear D. Germline V gene sequence: CDR1 SGHNT, CDR2 YYREEE (reference sequence). The CDR3 is 13 residues long. Deletions cut 1 base from V and 5 bases from J, with 9 bases between. CDR3 protein: CASSLSGRTEAFF. CDR3 coding DNA: TGTGCCAGCAGCTTGAGCGGGAGGACTGAAGCTTTCTTT. Combining the CDR3 with reference TRBV5-4 and TRBJ1-1 gives the whole variable domain ETGVTQSPTHLIKTRGQQVTLRCSSQSGHNTVSWYQQALGQGPQFIFQYYREEENGRGNFPPRFSGLQFPNYSSELNVNALELDDSALYLCASSLSGRTEAFFGQGTRLTVV.

Here the CDR3 reads CASSAGLAGVSEQFF. CDR3 nucleotide sequence: TGTGCCAGCAGCGCGGGACTAGCGGGGGTCTCGGAGCAGTTCTTC. The chain is built from TRBV9 and TRBJ2-1; 14 bases are shared with TRBD2. Germline values: CDR1 SGDLS, CDR2 YYNGEE. V was pared by 3 bases and J by 10 bases, with 6 bases of the junction left unmatched. The CDR3 is made up of 15 amino acids.

V gene TRBV7-2 combines with J gene TRBJ1-3, with 8 bases aligning to TRBD1. The CDR3 loop spans 14 amino acids. From germline, CDR1 is SGHTA and CDR2 FQGNSA. V dropped 6 bases and J dropped 2; count of bases not matched to a gene: 3. Written as DNA, the CDR3 is TGTGCCAGCAGTTTGGACAGGGCTGGAAACACCATATATTTT. Translating gives CASSLDRAGNTIYF.

V usage is TRBV4-2 and J usage is TRBJ2-7; possibly TRBD2 for D (5 bases). Trimming removed 5 bases at V and 7 bases at J, with 15 bases between. The CDR3 spans 13 residues. In germline, CDR1 is LGHNA, CDR2 YNFKEQ. The CDR3 DNA reads TGTGCCAGCAGCTCCCGTGACGCGGGTGAGCAGTACTTC. Translating gives CASSSRDAGEQYF.

A word on this clone: Other DNA sequences in the sample encode the same CDR3. This chain uses TRBV18 with TRBJ2-7; 8 bases line up with TRBD2. The CDR3 runs 16 residues. Germline trimming cut 1 base from V and 2 bases from J; bases unmatched to any gene: 7. Germline CDR1 and CDR2: KGHSH and LQKENI. The DNA of the CDR3 is TGTGCCAGCTCACCACGCTCAGCGGGGGTTCCCTACGAGCAGTACTTC. Its protein product is CASSPRSAGVPYEQYF. Looking up the rest from reference TRBV18 and TRBJ2-7 gives the full variable domain: NAGVMQNPRHLVRRRGQEARLRCSPMKGHSHVYWYRQLPEEGLKFMVYLQKENIIDESGMPKERFSAEFPKEGPSILRIQQVVRGDSAAYFCASSPRSAGVPYEQYFGPGTRLTVT.

A few counts support this clone. V gene TRBV20-1 combines with J gene TRBJ2-1; D unresolved. Trimming shortened V by 6 bases and J by 6 bases, and 9 bases separated the two germline ends. The CDR3 extends over 11 amino acids. Germline assignment: CDR1 DFQATT and CDR2 SNEGSKA (reference sequence). This chain's CDR3 is CSALGGNEQFF. The CDR3 DNA sequence: TGCAGTGCGCTCGGTGGCAATGAGCAGTTCTTC.

The chain joins TRBV29-1 to TRBJ2-3, with D perhaps matching TRBD2 (5 bases). This CDR3 contains 14 residues. Germline loops: CDR1 SQVTM, CDR2 ANQGSEA. V gave up 4 bases and J gave up 2 bases, with 13 bases separating them. Here the CDR3 reads CSVGPGSLTDTQYF. The CDR3 nucleotides read TGCAGCGTTGGCCCGGGGTCCCTCACAGATACGCAGTATTTT.

With regard to this clone: One end of the junction is discordant with germline, which a read error may explain. CDR3 in amino acids: CASSPREVF. The CDR3 nucleotides read TGTGCCAGCAGCCCACGTGAGGTCTTC. The V call is TRBV6-5, the J call TRBJ2-1, with no clear D. The CDR3 extends over 9 amino acids. Germline loops: CDR1 MNHEY, CDR2 SVGAGI.

V usage is TRBV18 and J usage is TRBJ2-3; TRBD2 matches at 10 bases. Unmatched junction bases numbered 4, after V lost 3 bases and J lost 1 base. Per the germline V gene, CDR1 is KGHSH and CDR2 is LQKENI. The CDR3 runs 16 residues. The CDR3 region is CASSPPSGGGTDTQYF. CDR3 DNA: TGTGCCAGCTCACCCCCCAGCGGGGGGGGCACAGATACGCAGTATTTT.

This clone was recorded once. The V gene is TRBV20-1, the J gene TRBJ2-7; TRBD1 is a possible D gene (6 bases). This CDR3 has 11 residues. Germline values: CDR1 DFQATT, CDR2 SNEGSKA (reference sequence). Trimming took off 6 bases at V and 4 bases at J, with 10 bases between the two ends. The DNA of the CDR3 is TGCAGTGCACGTACAGGGTACGAGCAGTACTTC. This codes for CSARTGYEQYF.

This clone was detected only a few times. V usage is TRBV6-6 and J usage is TRBJ2-7, with 12 nucleotides matching TRBD1. Germline CDR1 MNHNY, CDR2 SVGAGI (reference sequence). The CDR3 contains 14 residues. The junction had 6 bases not matched to a gene; V was cut back by 6 bases and J by 6 bases. The CDR3 coding sequence is TGTGCCAGCAGCCCCGGGACAGGGGGCGGCGAGCAGTACTTC. Protein product: CASSPGTGGGEQYF.

In this sample, this clone turned up once. The CDR3 sequence: CASSPYAGTNTEAFF. For the CDR3, the DNA is TGTGCCAGCAGCCCCTACGCCGGGACAAACACTGAAGCTTTCTTT. The V call is TRBV7-9, the J call TRBJ1-1; TRBD1 is a possible D gene (6 bases). V was shortened by 5 bases and J by 2 bases, with 15 bases between the two germline ends. The CDR3 runs 15 residues. Germline values: CDR1 SEHNR, CDR2 FQNEAQ (reference sequence).

This chain uses TRBV7-2 with TRBJ1-1; 8 bases are shared with TRBD1. J gave up 4 bases and V 5 bases, and 9 bases lay outside the gene matches. Germline V gene data show CDR1 as SGHTA and CDR2 as FQGNSA. The CDR3 is made up of 15 amino acids. The CDR3 DNA reads as TGTGCCAGCAGCAAACAGACAGGGGTGCCCACTGAAGCTTTCTTT. Protein sequence: CASSKQTGVPTEAFF. Supplemented by reference TRBV7-2 and TRBJ1-1, the full variable domain reads GAGVSQSPSNKVTEKGKDVELRCDPISGHTALYWYRQSLGQGLEFLIYFQGNSAPDKSGLPSDRFSAERTGGSVSTLTIQRTQQEDSAVYLCASSKQTGVPTEAFFGQGTRLTVV.

V and J are TRBV5-6 and TRBJ2-3, with D possibly matching TRBD1 (6 bases). Germline CDR1 reads SGHDT; CDR2 reads YYEEEE. V lost 2 bases and J 4 bases, leaving 11 bases between the germline ends. This CDR3 contains 14 residues. CDR3 sequence: CASSFVTGPDTQYF. The CDR3 coding sequence is TGTGCCAGCAGCTTTGTTACAGGGCCAGATACGCAGTATTTT.

The chain uses TRBV27 and TRBJ1-1; perhaps TRBD1 as D (5 bases). Germline-derived CDR1 and CDR2 are MNHEY and SMNVEV (reference sequence). The V end was cut by 4 bases, the J end by 0 bases, with 12 bases between. The CDR3 covers 15 residues. The CDR3 reads CASSSTGPMNTEAFF. DNA of the CDR3: TGTGCCAGCAGTTCCACAGGCCCAATGAACACTGAAGCTTTCTTT.

This rearrangement joins TRBV5-1 to TRBJ2-7, with a possible D match to TRBD1 (6 bases). V lost 4 bases and J lost 3, with 20 bases in between. This CDR3 is built from 16 residues. From germline, CDR1 is SGHRS and CDR2 YFSETQ. The CDR3 protein is CASSPGHRDTVYEQYF. The CDR3, as DNA: TGCGCCAGCAGCCCGGGCCACCGGGACACCGTCTACGAGCAGTACTTC.

This clone was counted once. The chain couples TRBV25-1 to TRBJ1-5; 10 bases align to TRBD1. Germline lookup yields CDR1 MGHDK and CDR2 SYGVNS. With 3 bases clipped from V and 6 bases from J, the junction kept 5 bases outside the gene matches. This CDR3 region has 15 residues. CDR3 sequence reads: CASSDGTGAGQPQHF. DNA for the CDR3: TGTGCCAGCAGTGATGGGACAGGGGCGGGTCAGCCCCAGCATTTT.

The genes are TRBV2 and TRBJ2-5; tentative D call: TRBD2 (6 bases). Trimming removed 7 bases at V and 2 bases at J, with 20 bases between. Germline values: CDR1 SNHLY, CDR2 FYNNEI. This CDR3 spans 16 amino acids. CDR3 sequence: CASTNGIAVTQETQYF. The DNA of the CDR3 is TGTGCCAGCACCAACGGGATAGCGGTGACTCAAGAGACCCAGTACTTC.

The chain couples TRBV18 to TRBJ2-1; perhaps TRBD1 as D (6 bases). The CDR3 is made up of 16 amino acids. V was pared by 3 bases and J by 0 bases, with 12 bases between. Germline CDR1 and CDR2: KGHSH and LQKENI. CDR3: CASSPPDRNSYNEQFF. The CDR3 DNA is TGTGCCAGCTCACCTCCGGACAGAAACTCCTACAATGAGCAGTTCTTC.

The chain combines TRBV18 with TRBJ1-6; 7 bases align to TRBD1. Trimming at V came to 6 bases and at J to 8 bases, leaving 13 bases not matched to a gene. The CDR3 spans 16 residues. Germline V lookup: CDR1 KGHSH, CDR2 LQKENI. This chain's CDR3 is CASSRTGTALYSPLHF. In DNA, the CDR3 is TGTGCCAGCTCCAGAACCGGGACAGCTCTTTATTCACCCCTCCACTTT. The full variable domain, in which reference TRBV18 and TRBJ1-6 provide the parts outside the CDR3, is NAGVMQNPRHLVRRRGQEARLRCSPMKGHSHVYWYRQLPEEGLKFMVYLQKENIIDESGMPKERFSAEFPKEGPSILRIQQVVRGDSAAYFCASSRTGTALYSPLHFGNGTRLTVT.